A selection of T cell receptor beta chains follows, all from one sample in a study of blood T cell repertoires in COVID-19. Produced via immunoSEQ multiplex PCR; TCRdb's table is partial and in-frame only. The data show 110,000 or so clones, with 81% seen just once and 1.5% to 1.8% held by the top ten. The sequenced material came from peripheral blood. Receptor source: a man between 45 and 60 years old with acute or convalescent COVID-19. The CDR3 runs from the conserved cysteine through the conserved F or W. D genes are given only for firm matches. A row's size may be missing; if present it is once, few, many or a size class.

d_call j_call v_call clone_size cdr3_aa cdr3_nt
TRBD1 TRBJ1-6 TRBV6-5 - CASSYYGTANSPLHF TGTGCCAGCAGTTATTACGGGACAGCTAATTCACCCCTCCACTTT
- TRBJ1-3 TRBV5-1 once CASRETITGNTIYF TGCGCCAGCCGGGAGACGATTACTGGAAACACCATATATTTT
- TRBJ1-1 TRBV6-2/TRBV6-3 - CASSSYSAIPEAFF TGTGCCAGCAGTTCCTACAGTGCGATCCCTGAAGCTTTCTTT
- TRBJ1-1 TRBV28 - CASTPGGSKTEAFF TGTGCCAGCACCCCGGGAGGGTCTAAGACTGAAGCTTTCTTT
- TRBJ1-1 TRBV9 few CASNPGLNTEAFF TGTGCCAGTAATCCAGGGCTGAACACTGAAGCTTTCTTT
- TRBJ1-5 TRBV5-6 - CASSLGVVAGQPQHF TGTGCCAGCAGCTTGGGGGTGGTTGCGGGACAGCCCCAGCATTTT
TRBD2 TRBJ2-3 TRBV3-1/TRBV3-2 - CASSPGLAGGADTQYF TGTGCCAGCAGCCCCGGACTAGCGGGGGGGGCAGATACGCAGTATTTT
- TRBJ1-6 TRBV5-4 - CASSLTGNSPLHF TGTGCCAGCAGCTTAACGGGGAATTCACCCCTCCACTTT
TRBD1 TRBJ2-7 TRBV20-1 - CSASSGTASYEQYF TGCAGTGCTAGTTCCGGGACAGCTTCCTACGAGCAGTACTTC
- TRBJ1-2 TRBV21-1 - CASSKGFQGRRGYTF TGTGCCAGCAGCAAAGGATTTCAGGGAAGGCGAGGCTACACCTTC
TRBD1 TRBJ1-2 TRBV2 - CASSQGQGGPNYGYTF TGTGCCAGCAGCCAGGGACAGGGCGGCCCTAACTATGGCTACACCTTC
- TRBJ1-5 TRBV28 many CASSPRGRNQPQHF TGTGCCAGCAGTCCCCGGGGAAGAAATCAGCCCCAGCATTTT
- TRBJ2-5 TRBV10-3 - CAISLGGQETQYF TGTGCCATCAGCCTCGGGGGACAAGAGACCCAGTACTTC
- TRBJ2-7 TRBV28 once CASSLFLDGLEQYF TGTGCCAGCAGTTTATTCTTGGATGGGCTCGAGCAGTACTTC
- TRBJ1-3 TRBV2 - CASSEARDTIYF TGTGCCAGCAGTGAAGCGAGAGACACCATATATTTT
- TRBJ1-2 TRBV5-1 - CASSDGQLDGYTF TGCGCCAGCAGCGACGGACAGTTGGATGGCTACACCTTC
TRBD2 TRBJ2-7 TRBV6-2/TRBV6-3 - CASSRGLAGFSYEQYF TGTGCCAGCAGCAGGGGACTAGCGGGGTTTTCCTACGAGCAGTACTTC
- TRBJ1-6 TRBV5-1 - CASSPEVRSSYNSPLHF TGCGCCAGCAGCCCGGAGGTCCGCAGCTCCTATAATTCACCCCTCCACTTT
- TRBJ1-6 TRBV7-9 - CASSSGNNSPLHF TGTGCCAGCAGCTCAGGGAACAATTCACCCCTCCACTTT
TRBD1 TRBJ2-2 TRBV5-8 few CASSVDRVPGELFF TGTGCCAGCAGCGTAGACAGGGTACCCGGGGAGCTGTTTTTT
TRBD2 TRBJ2-3 TRBV2 few CASSYVAGPTTDTQYF TGTGCCAGCAGTTACGTAGCGGGGCCTACCACAGATACGCAGTATTTT
- TRBJ1-2 TRBV20-1 once CSASVTSIQEVFSYGYTF TGCAGTGCTAGTGTTACATCCATCCAAGAGGTTTTCTCCTATGGCTACACCTTC
TRBD2 TRBJ2-1 TRBV2 - CASTQGLAGPNEQFF TGTGCCAGCACTCAGGGACTAGCGGGTCCCAATGAGCAGTTCTTC
- TRBJ1-1 TRBV2 - CASSAQDSHTEAFF TGTGCCAGCAGTGCCCAGGACAGCCACACTGAAGCTTTCTTT
TRBD2 TRBJ2-7 TRBV5-1 - CASSLAGVAGGGEQYF TGCGCCAGCAGCTTGGCCGGGGTAGCGGGGGGGGGAGAGCAGTACTTC
- TRBJ1-2 TRBV30 - CAWSVRSSVYTF TGTGCCTGGAGTGTACGATCATCGGTCTACACCTTC
TRBD1 TRBJ2-3 TRBV15 once CATSREDRGTDTQYF TGTGCCACCAGCAGAGAGGACAGGGGCACAGATACGCAGTATTTT
- TRBJ2-2 TRBV4-1 - CASSPQEANTGELFF TGCGCCAGCAGCCCCCAAGAGGCGAACACCGGGGAGCTGTTTTTT
- TRBJ2-5 TRBV19 - CASKTAEGVETQYF TGTGCCAGCAAGACAGCGGAGGGAGTAGAGACCCAGTACTTC
- TRBJ2-7 TRBV12-3/TRBV12-4 - CASSLMLAGEQYF TGTGCCAGCAGTTTAATGCTAGCTGGCGAGCAGTACTTC
- TRBJ1-2 TRBV10-3 few CAISESTRDGYTF TGTGCCATCAGTGAGTCGACCCGGGATGGCTACACCTTC
TRBD1 TRBJ2-1 TRBV9 - CASSGDTGTGVRVGNEQFF TGTGCCAGCAGCGGAGACACCGGGACAGGGGTAAGGGTTGGGAATGAGCAGTTCTTC
- TRBJ2-7 TRBV6-5 - CASSRQDSYEQYF TGTGCCAGCTCCCGACAGGATTCCTACGAGCAGTACTTC
- TRBJ2-1 TRBV12-3/TRBV12-4 - CASLRDTGNEQFF TGTGCCAGTCTCCGGGACACGGGCAATGAGCAGTTCTTC
- TRBJ1-1 TRBV5-5 many CASSLDGFRTEAFF TGTGCCAGCAGCTTGGACGGTTTCCGCACTGAAGCTTTCTTT
TRBD1 TRBJ1-2 TRBV4-1 - CASSPLTGDYGYTF TGCGCCAGCAGCCCACTAACAGGGGATTATGGCTACACCTTC
- TRBJ2-2 TRBV28 - CASIQQGRRGSGELFF TGTGCCAGCATTCAACAGGGGAGGAGGGGATCGGGGGAGCTGTTTTTT
- TRBJ2-7 TRBV6-5 - CASSYSSRGSGEQYF TGTGCCAGCAGTTACTCGAGTCGGGGGTCGGGCGAGCAGTACTTC
TRBD2 TRBJ2-5 TRBV6-5 - CASSYGLAGGPETQYF TGTGCCAGCAGTTACGGGCTAGCGGGGGGTCCAGAGACCCAGTACTTC
- TRBJ2-3 TRBV7-3 - CASSLTSSVADTQYF TGTGCCAGCAGCTTAACGTCGTCCGTCGCAGATACGCAGTATTTT
- TRBJ1-2 TRBV7-2 once CASSLVGAANYGYTF TGTGCCAGCAGCTTAGTTGGGGCAGCTAACTATGGCTACACCTTC
TRBD1 TRBJ1-2 TRBV5-6 - CASSPLGQGNYGYTF TGTGCCAGCAGCCCCCTCGGACAGGGAAACTATGGCTACACCTTC